The rows below give T cell receptor beta chains drawn from one sample of a study of CD8 T cells in ankylosing spondylitis. TCRdb itself ran the 5' RACE reads through MiXCR, one entry per CDR3 protein. Among more than 650,000 distinct CDR3 sequences, about 11% were seen once, and the ten largest hold under 0.6%. Sequenced input: blood, either unsorted or a sorted T cell fraction (not recorded which). The receptors shown here come from a male donor with ankylosing spondylitis. Each CDR3 is given with its conserved first and last residue.

v_call cdr3_aa
TRBV6-2/TRBV6-3 CASTPRGPKETQYF
TRBV6-5 CASSYLPQVGNTIYF
TRBV6-1 CATGTGSHQETQYF
TRBV29-1 CSVAGLAETQYF
TRBV5-1 CASSPGLAGGLRGTDTQYF
TRBV9 CASSVGLAGGYNEQFF
TRBV7-2 CASNPGTSLSTDTQYF
TRBV7-8 CASRQGLAGEETQYF
TRBV6-5 CASSYDAGDGDNYGYTF
TRBV5-1 CASSLIALSYEQYF
TRBV4-2 CASSQVGLAVYEQYF
TRBV20-1 CSAETGGYGYTF
TRBV29-1 CSGGQEAGYTF
TRBV20-1 CSARDEIGGESYNEQFF
TRBV7-6 CASSGDSSNQPQHF
TRBV28 CASRTLSTGEQYF